This TCR beta chain was recovered during a study of T cells in localized non-small cell lung cancer. The data were produced by immunoSEQ multiplex PCR, yet TCRdb's version contains in-frame clones alone and is incomplete. Of tens of thousands of clones in the sample, roughly 90% were seen once. The CDR3 runs to 18 residues. Germline V gene sequence: CDR1 SGHTA, CDR2 FQGTGA. Trimming removed 4 bases from V and 4 bases from J; junction bases left unmatched: 13. The chain has TRBV7-3 and TRBJ2-3, with 11 bases that match TRBD2. The receptor comes from a woman aged 40-69 years with stage III lung adenocarcinoma. Sequenced material: peripheral blood mononuclear cells, taken before any cancer treatment. The CDR3 nucleotides read TGTGCCAGCAGCTCACGGGCCCCTATAGCGGGGGGGGCAGATACGCAGTATTTT. Protein product: CASSSRAPIAGGADTQYF.